This T cell receptor beta chain was sequenced in a study of cytomegalovirus exposure and HLA in healthy donors. Study results and caveats: For cytomegalovirus status, the classifier reportedly gave diagnoses with high specificity and sensitivity. Only CMV serostatus was available as immune exposure information. The authors later linked a missense DCLRE1C variant to TCR beta V- and J-gene trimming.

The PCR employed 60 Vbeta primers together with 13 Jbeta primers. Authors' methods: Later work found 65 million to 85 million unique TCR beta chains, with 9.5 million to 11 million shared. Sequenced by immunoSEQ multiplex PCR; TCRdb stores in-frame clones only, minus some. That table supplies the V and J calls and clone size; D and trimming were determined from the DNA. Of 130,000 or so clones in the sample, approximately 82% were seen once. CDR1 and CDR2 (germline): SGHRS, YFSETQ. The CDR3 runs 13 residues. The V gene lost 3 bases and the J gene lost 7 bases, with 13 bases spanning the gap. This clone was seen once. Its antigen remains unidentified.

The specimen sequenced was PBMCs. The source of this sequence is a man aged 35-49 years in good health and CMV-seronegative. V is TRBV5-1 and J is TRBJ1-1; tentatively, D is TRBD1 (6 bases). The CDR3: CASSSAGQCEAFF. The CDR3, as DNA: TGCGCCAGCAGCTCAGCAGGACAGTGTGAAGCTTTCTTT.